This TCR beta chain was sequenced during a study of cytomegalovirus exposure and HLA in healthy donors. The CDR3 spans 15 residues. Looked up from germline, CDR1 is SGHTA and CDR2 is FQGNSA. The trim removed 11 bases at V and 6 bases at J, leaving 15 bases unmatched. The PCR had 60 Vbeta and 13 Jbeta primers. Profiling relied on immunoSEQ multiplex PCR, and the TCRdb table lists in-frame clones only, not all of them. The sample includes 200,000 to 250,000 clones, around 81% seen only once; the top ten take around 9.6%. The V and J genes are TRBV7-2 and TRBJ2-1, with 8 nucleotides matching TRBD2. The receptor comes from a woman aged 50 to 65 in good health and CMV-seropositive. The sample taken for sequencing was PBMCs. For the CDR3, the DNA is TGTGCCCGGGTGAGGACTGCGACTAGCGTCAATGAGCAGTTCTTC. Its protein product is CARVRTATSVNEQFF.